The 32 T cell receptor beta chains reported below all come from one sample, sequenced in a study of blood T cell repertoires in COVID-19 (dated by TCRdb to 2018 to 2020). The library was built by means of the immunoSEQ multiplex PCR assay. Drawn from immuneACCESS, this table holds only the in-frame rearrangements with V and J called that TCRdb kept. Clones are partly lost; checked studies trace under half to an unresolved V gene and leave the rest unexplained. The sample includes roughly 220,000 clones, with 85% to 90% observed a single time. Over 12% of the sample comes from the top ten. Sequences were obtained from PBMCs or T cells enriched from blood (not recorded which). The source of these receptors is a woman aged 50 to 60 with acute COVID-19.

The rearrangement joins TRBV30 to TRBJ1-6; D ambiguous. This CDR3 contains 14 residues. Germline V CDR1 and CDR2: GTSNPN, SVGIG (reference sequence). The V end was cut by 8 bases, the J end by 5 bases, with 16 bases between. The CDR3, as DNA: TGTGCCCAAACCCGAACAGATAATAATTCACCCCTCCACTTT. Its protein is CAQTRTDNNSPLHF.

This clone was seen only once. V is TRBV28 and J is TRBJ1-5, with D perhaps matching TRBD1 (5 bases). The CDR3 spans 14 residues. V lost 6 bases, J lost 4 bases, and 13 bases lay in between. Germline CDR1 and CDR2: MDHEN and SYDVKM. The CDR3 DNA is TGTGCCAGCAGCCTAGGGGCAGAGAATCAGCCCCAGCATTTT. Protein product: CASSLGAENQPQHF.

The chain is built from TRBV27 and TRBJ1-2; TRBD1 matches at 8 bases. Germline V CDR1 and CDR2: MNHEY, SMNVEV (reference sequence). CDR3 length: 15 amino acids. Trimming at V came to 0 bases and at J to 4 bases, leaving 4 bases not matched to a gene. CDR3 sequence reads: CASSLSSGGLYGYTF. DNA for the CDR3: TGTGCCAGCAGTTTATCTTCAGGGGGCCTCTATGGCTACACCTTC.

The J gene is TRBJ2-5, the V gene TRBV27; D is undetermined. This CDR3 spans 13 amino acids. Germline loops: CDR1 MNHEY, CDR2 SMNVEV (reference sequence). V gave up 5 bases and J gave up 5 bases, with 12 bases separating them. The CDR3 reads CASSASNEETQYF. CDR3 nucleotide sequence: TGTGCCAGCAGTGCCTCTAATGAGGAGACCCAGTACTTC.

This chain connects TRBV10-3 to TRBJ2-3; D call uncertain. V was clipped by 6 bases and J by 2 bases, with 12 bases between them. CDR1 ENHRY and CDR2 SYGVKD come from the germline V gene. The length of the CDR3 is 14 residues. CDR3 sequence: CAIRADFSTDTQYF. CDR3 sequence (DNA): TGTGCCATCAGGGCCGACTTTTCCACAGATACGCAGTATTTT.

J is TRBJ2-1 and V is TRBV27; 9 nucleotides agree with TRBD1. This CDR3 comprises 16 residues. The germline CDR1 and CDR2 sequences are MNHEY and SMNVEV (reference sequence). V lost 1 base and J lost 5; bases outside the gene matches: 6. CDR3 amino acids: CASSLYGTGRDNEQFF. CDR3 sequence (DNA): TGTGCCAGCAGTTTATACGGGACAGGGCGGGACAATGAGCAGTTCTTC.

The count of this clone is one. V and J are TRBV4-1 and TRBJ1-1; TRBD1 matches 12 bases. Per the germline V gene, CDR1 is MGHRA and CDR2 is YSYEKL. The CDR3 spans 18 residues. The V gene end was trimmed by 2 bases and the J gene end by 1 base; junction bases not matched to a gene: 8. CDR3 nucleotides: TGCGCCAGCAGCCAATCCGGGACAGGGGGCAGGAAGAACACTGAAGCTTTCTTT. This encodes CASSQSGTGGRKNTEAFF.

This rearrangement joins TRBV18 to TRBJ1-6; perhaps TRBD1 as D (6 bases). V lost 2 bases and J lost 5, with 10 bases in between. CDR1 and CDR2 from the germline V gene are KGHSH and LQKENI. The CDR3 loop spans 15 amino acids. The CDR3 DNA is TGTGCCAGCTCACCAGTCAGACAGGATAATTCACCCCTCCACTTT. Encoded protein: CASSPVRQDNSPLHF. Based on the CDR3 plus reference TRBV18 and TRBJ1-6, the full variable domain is NAGVMQNPRHLVRRRGQEARLRCSPMKGHSHVYWYRQLPEEGLKFMVYLQKENIIDESGMPKERFSAEFPKEGPSILRIQQVVRGDSAAYFCASSPVRQDNSPLHFGNGTRLTVT.

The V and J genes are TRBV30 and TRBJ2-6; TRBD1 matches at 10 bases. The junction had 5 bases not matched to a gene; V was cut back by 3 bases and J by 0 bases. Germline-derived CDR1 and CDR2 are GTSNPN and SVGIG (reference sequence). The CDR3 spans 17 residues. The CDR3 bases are TGTGCCTGGAGGCGACAGGGGGCGCCCTCTGGGGCCAACGTCCTGACTTTC. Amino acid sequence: CAWRRQGAPSGANVLTF.

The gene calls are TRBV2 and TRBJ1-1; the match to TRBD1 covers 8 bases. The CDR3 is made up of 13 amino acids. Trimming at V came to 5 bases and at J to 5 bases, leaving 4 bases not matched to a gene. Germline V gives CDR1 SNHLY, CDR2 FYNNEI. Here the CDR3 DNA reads TGTGCCAGCAGTTGGACAGGGAGGACTGAAGCTTTCTTT. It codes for CASSWTGRTEAFF. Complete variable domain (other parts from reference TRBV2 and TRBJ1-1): EPEVTQTPSHQVTQMGQEVILRCVPISNHLYFYWYRQILGQKVEFLVSFYNNEISEKSEIFDDQFSVERPDGSNFTLKIRSTKLEDSAMYFCASSWTGRTEAFFGQGTRLTVV.

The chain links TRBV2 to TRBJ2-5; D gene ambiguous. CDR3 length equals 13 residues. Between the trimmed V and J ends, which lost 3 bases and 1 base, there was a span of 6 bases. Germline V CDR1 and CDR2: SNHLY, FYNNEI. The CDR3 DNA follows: TGTGCCAGCAGTGATGTAGTCCAAGAGACCCAGTACTTC. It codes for CASSDVVQETQYF.

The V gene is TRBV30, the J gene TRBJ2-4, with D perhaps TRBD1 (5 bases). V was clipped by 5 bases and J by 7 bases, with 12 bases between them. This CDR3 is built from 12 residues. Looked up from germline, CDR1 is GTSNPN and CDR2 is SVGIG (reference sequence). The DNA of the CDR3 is TGTGCCTGGCAGGGTTTTCTCAACATTCAGTACTTC. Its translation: CAWQGFLNIQYF.

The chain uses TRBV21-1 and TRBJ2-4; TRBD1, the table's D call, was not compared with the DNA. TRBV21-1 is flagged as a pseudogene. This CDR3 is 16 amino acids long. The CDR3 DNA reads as TGTGCCAGCAACAGGGCTAGGGGGTTTTTGCTAAACATTCAGTACTTC. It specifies CASNRARGFLLNIQYF.

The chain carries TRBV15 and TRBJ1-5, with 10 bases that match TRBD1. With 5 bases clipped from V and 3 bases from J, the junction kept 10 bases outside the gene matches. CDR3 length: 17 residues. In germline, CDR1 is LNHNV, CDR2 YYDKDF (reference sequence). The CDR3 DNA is TGTGCCACCAGCTATAAACCCGGACAGGGGGTCAATCAGCCCCAGCATTTT. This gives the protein CATSYKPGQGVNQPQHF.

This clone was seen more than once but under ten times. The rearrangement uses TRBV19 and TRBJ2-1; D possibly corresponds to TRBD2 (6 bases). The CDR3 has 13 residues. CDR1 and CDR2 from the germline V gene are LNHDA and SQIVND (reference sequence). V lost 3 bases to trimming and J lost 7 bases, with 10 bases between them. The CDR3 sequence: CASSIRGENEQFF. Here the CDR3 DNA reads TGTGCCAGTAGTATCCGCGGGGAAAATGAGCAGTTCTTC.

The CDR3 loop is CASSLGGGAGLAVYNEQFF. DNA of the CDR3: TGTGCCAGCAGCTTAGGCGGAGGGGCGGGACTAGCGGTTTACAATGAGCAGTTCTTC. J is TRBJ2-1 and V is TRBV11-2, with TRBD2 matching 11 bases. Losses at the gene ends were 1 base for V and 4 bases for J; bases not matched to a gene: 12. This CDR3 comprises 19 residues. The germline V gene has CDR1 SGHAT and CDR2 FQNNGV.

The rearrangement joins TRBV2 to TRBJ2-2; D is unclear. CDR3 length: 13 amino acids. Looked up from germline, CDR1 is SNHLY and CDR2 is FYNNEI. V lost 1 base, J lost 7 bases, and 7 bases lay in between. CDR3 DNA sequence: TGTGCCAGCAGTGAAGGGCGACTCGGGGAGCTGTTTTTT. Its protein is CASSEGRLGELFF.

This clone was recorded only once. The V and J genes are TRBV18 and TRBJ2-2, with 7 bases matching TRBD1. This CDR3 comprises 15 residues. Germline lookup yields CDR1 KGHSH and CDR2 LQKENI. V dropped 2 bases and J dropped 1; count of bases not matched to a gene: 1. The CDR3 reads CASSPRTGNTGELFF. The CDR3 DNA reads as TGTGCCAGCTCACCAAGGACAGGGAACACCGGGGAGCTGTTTTTT. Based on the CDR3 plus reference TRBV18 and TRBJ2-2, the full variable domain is NAGVMQNPRHLVRRRGQEARLRCSPMKGHSHVYWYRQLPEEGLKFMVYLQKENIIDESGMPKERFSAEFPKEGPSILRIQQVVRGDSAAYFCASSPRTGNTGELFFGEGSRLTVL.

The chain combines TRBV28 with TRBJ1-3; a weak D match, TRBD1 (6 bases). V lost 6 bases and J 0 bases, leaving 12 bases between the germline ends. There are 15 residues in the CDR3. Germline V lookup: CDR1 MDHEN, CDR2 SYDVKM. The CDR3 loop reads CASRYRESSGNTIYF. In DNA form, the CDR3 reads TGTGCCAGCAGATACAGGGAAAGCTCTGGAAACACCATATATTTT.

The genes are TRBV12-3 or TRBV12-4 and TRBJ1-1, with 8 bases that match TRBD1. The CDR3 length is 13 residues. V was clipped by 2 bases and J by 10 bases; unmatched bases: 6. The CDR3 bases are TGTGCCAGCAGTTTACAGGACAGGGACGCAGCTTTCTTT. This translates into CASSLQDRDAAFF.

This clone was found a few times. The CDR3, as DNA: TGTGCCAGTAGTACCGGGACTAGCAGTTACTACGAGCAGTACTTC. Translated, it gives CASSTGTSSYYEQYF. This sequence joins TRBV19 and TRBJ2-7; TRBD2 agrees at 9 bases. The CDR3 has 15 residues. Per germline, CDR1 LNHDA and CDR2 SQIVND (reference sequence). V lost 4 bases and J lost 3; bases outside the gene matches: 7.

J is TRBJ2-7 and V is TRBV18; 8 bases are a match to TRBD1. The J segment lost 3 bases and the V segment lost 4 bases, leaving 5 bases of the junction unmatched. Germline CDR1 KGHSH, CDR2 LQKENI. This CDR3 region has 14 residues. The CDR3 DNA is TGTGCCAGCTCACGGGGAGGACAGGGCTACGAGCAGTACTTC. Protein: CASSRGGQGYEQYF.

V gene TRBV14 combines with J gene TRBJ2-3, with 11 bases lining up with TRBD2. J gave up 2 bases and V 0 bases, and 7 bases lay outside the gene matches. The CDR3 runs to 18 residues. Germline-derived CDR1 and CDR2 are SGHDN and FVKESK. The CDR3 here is CASSQDTVLAGATDTQYF. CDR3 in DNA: TGTGCCAGCAGCCAAGATACGGTACTAGCGGGAGCCACAGATACGCAGTATTTT.

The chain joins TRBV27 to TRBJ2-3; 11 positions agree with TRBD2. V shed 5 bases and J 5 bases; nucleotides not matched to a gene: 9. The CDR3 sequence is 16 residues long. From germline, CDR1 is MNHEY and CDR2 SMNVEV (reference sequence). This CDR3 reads CASSAFSGRAEDTQYF. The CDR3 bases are TGTGCCAGCAGTGCATTTAGCGGGAGGGCGGAAGATACGCAGTATTTT.

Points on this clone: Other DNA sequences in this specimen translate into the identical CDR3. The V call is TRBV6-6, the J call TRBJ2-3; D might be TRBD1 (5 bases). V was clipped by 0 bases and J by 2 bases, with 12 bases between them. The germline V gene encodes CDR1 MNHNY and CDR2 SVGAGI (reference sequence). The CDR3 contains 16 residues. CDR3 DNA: TGTGCCAGCAGTTACTCGAGGCAGGGCACCACAGATACGCAGTATTTT. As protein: CASSYSRQGTTDTQYF.

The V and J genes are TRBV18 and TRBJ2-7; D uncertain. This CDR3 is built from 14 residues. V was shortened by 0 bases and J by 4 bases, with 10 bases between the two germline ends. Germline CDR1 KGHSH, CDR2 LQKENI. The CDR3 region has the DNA TGTGCCAGCTCACCACCGTATACGGTGTACGAGCAGTACTTC. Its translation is CASSPPYTVYEQYF.

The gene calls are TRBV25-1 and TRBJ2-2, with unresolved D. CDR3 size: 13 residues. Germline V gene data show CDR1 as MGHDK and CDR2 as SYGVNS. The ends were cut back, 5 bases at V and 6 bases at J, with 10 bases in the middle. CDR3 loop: CASSLLLAGELFF. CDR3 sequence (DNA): TGTGCCAGCAGTCTCCTTCTAGCCGGGGAGCTGTTTTTT.

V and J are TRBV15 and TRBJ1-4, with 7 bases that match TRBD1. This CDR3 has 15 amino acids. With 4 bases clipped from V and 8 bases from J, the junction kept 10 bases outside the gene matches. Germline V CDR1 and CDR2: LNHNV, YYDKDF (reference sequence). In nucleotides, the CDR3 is TGTGCCACCAGCAAACAGGGGCAAGATGGGGAAAAACTGTTTTTT. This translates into CATSKQGQDGEKLFF.

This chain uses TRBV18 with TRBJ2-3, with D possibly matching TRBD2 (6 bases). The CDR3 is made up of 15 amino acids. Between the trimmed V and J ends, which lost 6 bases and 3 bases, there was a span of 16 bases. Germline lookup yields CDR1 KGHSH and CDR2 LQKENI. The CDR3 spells CASSKPFGGTDTQYF. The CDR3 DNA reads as TGTGCCAGCTCGAAACCGTTCGGGGGAACAGATACGCAGTATTTT.

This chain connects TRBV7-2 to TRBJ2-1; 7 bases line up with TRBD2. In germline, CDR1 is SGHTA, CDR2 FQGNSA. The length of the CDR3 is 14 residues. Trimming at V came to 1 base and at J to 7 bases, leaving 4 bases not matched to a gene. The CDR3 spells CASSLVLATNEQFF. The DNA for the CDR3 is TGTGCCAGCAGCTTAGTACTAGCGACGAATGAGCAGTTCTTC. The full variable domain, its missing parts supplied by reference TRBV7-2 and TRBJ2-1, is GAGVSQSPSNKVTEKGKDVELRCDPISGHTALYWYRQSLGQGLEFLIYFQGNSAPDKSGLPSDRFSAERTGGSVSTLTIQRTQQEDSAVYLCASSLVLATNEQFFGPGTRLTVL.

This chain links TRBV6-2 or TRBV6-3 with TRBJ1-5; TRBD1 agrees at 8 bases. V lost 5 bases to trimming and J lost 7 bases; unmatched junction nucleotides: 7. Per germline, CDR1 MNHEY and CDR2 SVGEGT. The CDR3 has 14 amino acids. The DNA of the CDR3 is TGTGCCAGCAGTCCGGGACAGGCGAGGCAGCCCCAGCATTTT. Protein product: CASSPGQARQPQHF.

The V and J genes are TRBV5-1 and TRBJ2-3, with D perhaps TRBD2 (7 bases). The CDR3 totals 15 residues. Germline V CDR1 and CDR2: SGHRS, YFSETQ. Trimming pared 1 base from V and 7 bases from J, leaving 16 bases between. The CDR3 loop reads CASSLISRGLHTQYF. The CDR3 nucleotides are TGCGCCAGCAGCTTGATTTCGCGGGGGCTCCATACGCAGTATTTT.